This T cell receptor (beta chain) was captured by sequencing in a study of CD8 T cells in ankylosing spondylitis. The CDR3 has 13 residues. V lost 4 bases, J lost 8 bases, and 5 bases stayed unmatched. The study's findings and limits: Clones that were linked to disease were CD8+ and were relatively rare in peripheral blood. The study looked at matched synovial fluid samples from ankylosing spondylitis patients. Disease-linked clones were reported to be significantly enriched there. For ankylosing spondylitis blood, a TCR beta motif of seven to nine highly homologous variants appeared characteristic.

This clonotype was seen many times. Its target is not known. Molecular-barcoded quantitative 5'-RACE produced these TCR beta libraries. MiXCR, run by TCRdb on the 5' RACE reads, gives a single entry per CDR3 protein. The table lists under 200,000 distinct CDR3 sequences, 11% of them singletons. The specimen was blood, either unsorted or a sorted T cell fraction (not recorded which). This sequence originates from a male donor with ankylosing spondylitis or in good health (not recorded which). The chain has TRBV12-3 or TRBV12-4 and TRBJ2-1, with 7 bases aligning to TRBD2. CDR3 sequence: CASSWAGEDEQFF. The CDR3, as DNA: TGTGCCAGCAGTTGGGCGGGAGAAGATGAGCAGTTCTTC.